Here is one TCR beta chain with its context. The antigen is not known. The germline V gene has CDR1 SGHRS and CDR2 YFSETQ. Deletions cut 2 bases from V and 0 bases from J, with 6 bases between. The CDR3 runs 13 residues. Documented time point: week 5, during vaccination. The vaccine gave 300 ug of a 20-mer mutant IDH1 peptide subcutaneously per dose. Each of the donors came in with new WHO grade 3 or 4 astrocytomas that were IDH1-mutant and ATRX-lost. This entry comes from a study of a mutant IDH1 vaccine in newly diagnosed glioma. Study at large: Patients were started on vaccination 4-6 weeks after radiotherapy alone, or with temozolomide cycles. Among treated patients, roughly 62% were male and approximately 40% female, and mean age was about 40 years. Those enrolled had earlier been treated with radiotherapy, temozolomide, or both, mostly both.

Assay: immunoSEQ multiplex PCR; the TCRdb copy retains only in-frame clones and omits some. The sample lists about 58,000 clones, around 80% occurring once. The sample in question was PBMCs, obtained from a glioma patient whose treatment included an IDH1 peptide vaccine. This rearrangement joins TRBV5-1 to TRBJ2-7; D uncertain. This TCR came from a woman in her fifties or sixties with glioma. As DNA, the CDR3 is TGCGCCAGCAGCTTCCAGAACTCCTACGAGCAGTACTTC. Translation: CASSFQNSYEQYF.